The T cell receptor (beta chain) under discussion was sequenced for a study of T cells in Graves' hyperthyroidism and ophthalmopathy. The CDR3 is made up of 15 amino acids. Germline lookup yields CDR1 MNHNS and CDR2 SASEGT. The V segment lost 0 bases and the J segment 1 base; nucleotides outside the gene matches: 0. The table lists this clonotype with many counts. Using RNA transcripts as the source, TCR beta CDR3 regions were amplified. During a first-round RT-PCR of the TCR CDR3, the HTBI primer set was used. Via MiXCR, TCRdb re-called the multiplex PCR reads, giving one row per CDR3 protein. The sample consists of fewer than 500,000 distinct CDR3 sequences, roughly 12% of them appearing once. Patients showing uncontrolled infection, other autoimmune disease, pregnancy or lactation were ineligible.

The source is a young man with Graves' hyperthyroidism that later progressed to Graves' ophthalmopathy. What was sequenced was blood. The chain employs TRBV6-1 and TRBJ2-5, with 9 bases matching TRBD2. CDR3 loop: CASSEASGGQETQYF. The CDR3, as DNA: TGTGCCAGCAGTGAAGCTAGCGGGGGCCAAGAGACCCAGTACTTC.